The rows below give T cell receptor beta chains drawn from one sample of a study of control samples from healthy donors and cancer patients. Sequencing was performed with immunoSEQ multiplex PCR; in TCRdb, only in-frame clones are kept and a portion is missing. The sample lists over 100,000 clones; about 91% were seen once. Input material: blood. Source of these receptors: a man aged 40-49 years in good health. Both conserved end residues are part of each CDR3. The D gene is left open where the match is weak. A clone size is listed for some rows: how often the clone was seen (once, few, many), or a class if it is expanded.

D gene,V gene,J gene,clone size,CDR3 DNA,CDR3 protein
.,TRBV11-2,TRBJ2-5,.,TGTGCCAGCAGCTCGGACTGGTTGGGGGAGACCCAGTACTTC,CASSSDWLGETQYF
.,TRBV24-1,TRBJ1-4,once,TGTGCCACCAGTGACCCGACCCTAATGGGGGAAAAACTGTTTTTT,CATSDPTLMGEKLFF
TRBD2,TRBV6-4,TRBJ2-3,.,TGTGCCAGCAGTGACTCGTCTAGCGGGGGGGCGGATACGCAGTATTTT,CASSDSSSGGADTQYF
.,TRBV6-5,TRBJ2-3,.,TGTGCCAGCAGAAAGGGAACTTCAAGAGTAGATACGCAGTATTTT,CASRKGTSRVDTQYF
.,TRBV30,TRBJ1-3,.,TGTGCCTGGAGTGGGTTCCAGGGATTATCTGGAAACACCATATATTTT,CAWSGFQGLSGNTIYF
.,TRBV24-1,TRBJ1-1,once,TGTGCCTCTCGGGACGGAGGGAACACTGAAGCTTTCTTT,CASRDGGNTEAFF
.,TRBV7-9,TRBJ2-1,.,TGTGCCAGCAGCGGCCGGACTTCTCGCAACAATGAGCAGTTCTTC,CASSGRTSRNNEQFF
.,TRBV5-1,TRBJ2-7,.,TGCGCCAGCAGCTTGGGTCCGGGATCTTTTGAGCAGTACTTC,CASSLGPGSFEQYF
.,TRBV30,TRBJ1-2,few,TGTGCCTGGAGTGTGGACGAGAACTATGGCTACACCTTC,CAWSVDENYGYTF
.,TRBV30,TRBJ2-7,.,TGTGCCTGGAGAGGGGACCGGTCCTACGAGCAGTACTTC,CAWRGDRSYEQYF
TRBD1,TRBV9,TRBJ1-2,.,TGTGCCAGCAGCGTAGGGTGGGGACAGGGGGTAGCTGGCTACACCTTC,CASSVGWGQGVAGYTF
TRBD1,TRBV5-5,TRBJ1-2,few,TGTGCCAGCACCTACTTGACAGGGGGCTTTGGTGGCTATGGCTACACCTTC,CASTYLTGGFGGYGYTF
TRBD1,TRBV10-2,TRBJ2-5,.,TGCGCCAGCAGTCCCGTACGGGACAGGGGGAGTGAGACCCAGTACTTC,CASSPVRDRGSETQYF
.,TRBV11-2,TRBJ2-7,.,TGTGCCAGCAGCTTAGGGGCAGAACTGGCCTACGAGCAGTACTTC,CASSLGAELAYEQYF
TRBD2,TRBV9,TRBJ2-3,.,TGTGCCAGCAGCGTACGAGTAGCGGGGGGTACAGATACGCAGTATTTT,CASSVRVAGGTDTQYF
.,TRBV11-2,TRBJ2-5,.,TGTGCCAGCAGCACAGGGGAGACCCAGTACTTC,CASSTGETQYF
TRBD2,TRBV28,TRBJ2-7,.,TGTGCCAGCAGTTCCACTAGCGGGGGGACCTACGAGCAGTACTTC,CASSSTSGGTYEQYF
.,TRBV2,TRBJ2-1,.,TGTGCCAGCACGCAGGGTGGGTACAATGAGCAGTTCTTC,CASTQGGYNEQFF
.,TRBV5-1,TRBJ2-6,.,TGCGCCAGCAGCGTCGGGTCTGGGGCCAACGTCCTGACTTTC,CASSVGSGANVLTF
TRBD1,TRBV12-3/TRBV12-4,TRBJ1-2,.,TGTGCCAGCAGTCAGGGGGTTAACTATGGCTACACCTTC,CASSQGVNYGYTF
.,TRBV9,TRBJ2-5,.,TGTGCCAGCAACGAAGGGGGTGAAGAGACCCAGTACTTC,CASNEGGEETQYF
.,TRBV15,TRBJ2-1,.,TGTGCCACCAGCATGGCCTACAATGAGCAGTTCTTC,CATSMAYNEQFF
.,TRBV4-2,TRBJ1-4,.,TGTGCCAGCAGCGACAGCGTTTCCAATGAAAAACTGTTTTTT,CASSDSVSNEKLFF
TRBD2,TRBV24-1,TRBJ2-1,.,TGTGCCACCAGTGATACCAGCGGGGGACCTTACAATGAGCAGTTCTTC,CATSDTSGGPYNEQFF
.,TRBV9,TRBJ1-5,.,TGTGCCAGCAGCGTAGCGGGGGACAATCAGCCCCAGCATTTT,CASSVAGDNQPQHF
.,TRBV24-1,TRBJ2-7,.,TGTGCCACCAGTGATTTGCAACGGGACGAGCAGTACTTC,CATSDLQRDEQYF
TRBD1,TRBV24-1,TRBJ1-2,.,TGTGCCACCAGTGACCCTCGGGACAGGGGGCGATCTGGTGGCTACACCTTC,CATSDPRDRGRSGGYTF
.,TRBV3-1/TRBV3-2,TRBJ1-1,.,TGTGCCAGCAGCCACAGTACATCGAACACTGAAGCTTTCTTT,CASSHSTSNTEAFF
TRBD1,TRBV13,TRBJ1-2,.,TGTGCCAGCAGCGCCGGGACAGGGGGAGTGATTAACTATGGCTACACCTTC,CASSAGTGGVINYGYTF